These 21 T cell receptor beta chains share one sample of origin, sequenced in a study of beta chain features in type 1 diabetes. Sequencing targeted expressed TCRB transcripts, as all isolated RNA had been reverse transcribed. The protocol was immunoSEQ multiplex PCR, while the TCRdb copy is restricted to in-frame clones and leaves out a portion. The sample includes roughly 500,000 clones, about an eighth of them seen just once. The sequenced sample was naive CD4+ T cells from blood. The receptors were gathered from a woman between 18 and 29 years old in good health.

In its sample, this clone was seen a few times. The chain uses TRBV4-2 and TRBJ2-2; D call uncertain. The CDR3 consists of 14 residues. CDR1 and CDR2 (germline): LGHNA, YNFKEQ. The germline V and J ends were trimmed by 3 bases and 7 bases, with 12 bases remaining between them. CDR3 sequence reads: CASSQRHEDGELFF. The CDR3 DNA is TGTGCCAGCAGCCAGAGACATGAGGACGGGGAGCTGTTTTTT.

The V call is TRBV7-2, the J call TRBJ2-2, with no clear D. This CDR3 comprises 14 residues. The ends were cut back, 4 bases at V and 2 bases at J, with 8 bases in the middle. Germline values: CDR1 SGHTA, CDR2 FQGNSA. DNA for the CDR3: TGTGCCAGCAGCTCCAGGAGAAACACCGGGGAGCTGTTTTTT. This encodes CASSSRRNTGELFF.

The CDR3 here is CAINKGQGTETQYF. CDR3 DNA: TGTGCCATCAACAAGGGACAGGGGACAGAGACCCAGTACTTC. The chain employs TRBV10-3 and TRBJ2-5, with 10 bases aligning to TRBD1. The junction had 6 bases not matched to a gene; V was cut back by 7 bases and J by 4 bases. The germline V gene encodes CDR1 ENHRY and CDR2 SYGVKD. The CDR3 has 14 residues.

The chain carries TRBV6-5 and TRBJ2-5; D gene ambiguous. Germline V gene data show CDR1 as MNHEY and CDR2 as SVGAGI. This CDR3 spans 14 amino acids. V lost 0 bases and J lost 6, with 11 bases in between. CDR3 residues: CASSYSSGLKTQYF. For the CDR3, the DNA is TGTGCCAGCAGTTACTCTAGTGGGTTGAAGACCCAGTACTTC.

This clone was picked up a small number of times. The chain links TRBV29-1 to TRBJ1-2; 8 bases align to TRBD1. Trimming removed 7 bases from V and 7 bases from J; junction bases left unmatched: 8. The CDR3 consists of 12 residues. The germline V gene has CDR1 SQVTM and CDR2 ANQGSEA. The CDR3 sequence is CSAWTGNSGYTF. The CDR3 DNA follows: TGCAGCGCCTGGACAGGGAATAGTGGCTACACCTTC.

This chain uses TRBV7-2 with TRBJ2-6; D not certain. The V gene lost 0 bases and the J gene lost 12 bases, with 9 bases spanning the gap. Germline values: CDR1 SGHTA, CDR2 FQGNSA. The CDR3 runs to 13 residues. In DNA form, the CDR3 reads TGTGCCAGCAGCTTAGCGGACCCGGGCGTCCTGACTTTC. Protein product: CASSLADPGVLTF. The whole variable domain, filled in from reference TRBV7-2 and TRBJ2-6, reads GAGVSQSPSNKVTEKGKDVELRCDPISGHTALYWYRQSLGQGLEFLIYFQGNSAPDKSGLPSDRFSAERTGGSVSTLTIQRTQQEDSAVYLCASSLADPGVLTFGAGSRLTVL.

The rearrangement links TRBV4-1 to TRBJ2-1; 10 bases are a match to TRBD2. Per the germline V gene, CDR1 is MGHRA and CDR2 is YSYEKL. V gave up 4 bases and J gave up 4 bases; unmatched junction bases: 7. The CDR3 has 16 residues. CDR3 DNA sequence: TGCGCCAGCAGCCTATCTCTAGCGGGAGCTTACAATGAGCAGTTCTTC. Protein: CASSLSLAGAYNEQFF.

This clone was seen more than once but under ten times. This chain connects TRBV4-1 to TRBJ2-3; a weak D match, TRBD2 (5 bases). The CDR3 is made up of 16 amino acids. Germline values: CDR1 MGHRA, CDR2 YSYEKL. With 0 bases removed from V and 2 bases from J, the gap between germline ends came to 12 bases. This CDR3 is CASSQESGEFTDTQYF. CDR3 DNA sequence: TGCGCCAGCAGCCAAGAATCCGGGGAATTCACAGATACGCAGTATTTT.

This clone was seen a few times. CDR3 protein: CASSPFSSTGVGETQYF. CDR3 coding DNA: TGTGCCAGCAGCCCATTCTCCTCGACAGGGGTTGGAGAGACCCAGTACTTC. The J gene is TRBJ2-5, the V gene TRBV4-2, with 8 positions matching TRBD1. The V and J ends lost 4 bases and 4 bases, in that order; junction bases with no gene match: 14. This CDR3 is built from 17 residues. Germline V lookup: CDR1 LGHNA, CDR2 YNFKEQ.

The V call is TRBV28, the J call TRBJ1-1; D remains unclear. Germline V gives CDR1 MDHEN, CDR2 SYDVKM. This CDR3 comprises 15 residues. Trimming shortened V by 6 bases and J by 0 bases, and 14 bases separated the two germline ends. DNA for the CDR3: TGTGCCAGCAGACGAGCGTTTGGGATGAACACTGAAGCTTTCTTT. Its translation: CASRRAFGMNTEAFF.

Only a few counts were recorded for this clone. Other DNA variants within this sample encode the same CDR3. CDR3 loop: CASTLNTEAFF. The CDR3 DNA follows: TGTGCCAGCACACTGAACACTGAAGCTTTCTTT. This rearrangement joins TRBV2 to TRBJ1-1, with no clear D. Deletions cut 7 bases from V and 0 bases from J, with 3 bases between. This CDR3 is built from 11 residues. In germline, CDR1 is SNHLY, CDR2 FYNNEI.

The V call is TRBV4-2, the J call TRBJ2-4; either TRBD1 or TRBD2 may supply D (5 bases each). CDR3 length: 16 amino acids. Germline-derived CDR1 and CDR2 are LGHNA and YNFKEQ. V lost 1 base, J lost 0 bases, and 10 bases lay in between. The CDR3 coding sequence is TGTGCCAGCAGCCAAGCCTCGGGGCTAGCCAAAAACATTCAGTACTTC. Protein product: CASSQASGLAKNIQYF.

This clone was seen more than once but under ten times. Other nucleotide sequences from this sample produce the same CDR3. The rearrangement links TRBV29-1 to TRBJ1-5, with D perhaps TRBD1 (5 bases). There are 13 residues in the CDR3. The ends were cut back, 6 bases at V and 2 bases at J, with 11 bases in the middle. Germline V lookup: CDR1 SQVTM, CDR2 ANQGSEA. CDR3: CSVSGGGNQPQHF. In DNA form, the CDR3 reads TGCAGCGTGTCGGGAGGGGGCAATCAGCCCCAGCATTTT.

This chain joins TRBV7-2 and TRBJ2-2, with TRBD2 matching over 8 bases. Germline CDR1 and CDR2: SGHTA and FQGNSA. Trimming cost V 6 bases and J 5 bases; bases outside gene matches: 8. The CDR3 is 15 amino acids. The CDR3 sequence: CASRYWTSLTGELFF. CDR3 nucleotide sequence: TGTGCCAGCAGATATTGGACTAGCCTAACCGGGGAGCTGTTTTTT.

The chain is built from TRBV18 and TRBJ1-1; D uncertain. V shed 1 base and J shed 3 bases, with 15 bases lying between them. Germline lookup yields CDR1 KGHSH and CDR2 LQKENI. This CDR3 has 16 amino acids. The CDR3 is CASSPRLGQAYTEAFF. The DNA of the CDR3 is TGTGCCAGCTCACCACGCCTAGGTCAGGCCTACACTGAAGCTTTCTTT.

Only a few counts were recorded for this clone. The chain uses TRBV9 and TRBJ2-3, with a possible D match to TRBD1 (6 bases). V was trimmed by 3 bases and J by 2 bases, leaving 10 bases between them. This CDR3 region has 14 residues. CDR1 is SGDLS and CDR2 is YYNGEE in the germline V gene. The CDR3 DNA reads TGTGCCAGCAGCGGCTCAGGGGCCACAGATACGCAGTATTTT. Protein product: CASSGSGATDTQYF.

The table lists this clone with a few counts. The CDR3 reads CASSQGQHTITDTQYF. The CDR3 bases are TGTGCCAGCAGCCAAGGACAGCATACAATCACAGATACGCAGTATTTT. V usage is TRBV14 and J usage is TRBJ2-3; tentatively, D is TRBD1 (5 bases). Germline CDR1 is SGHDN and CDR2 is FVKESK. Trimming pared 1 base from V and 2 bases from J, leaving 13 bases between. CDR3 length equals 16 residues. Filled out from reference TRBV14 and TRBJ2-3, the complete variable domain reads EAGVTQFPSHSVIEKGQTVTLRCDPISGHDNLYWYRRVMGKEIKFLLHFVKESKQDESGMPNNRFLAERTGGTYSTLKVQPAELEDSGVYFCASSQGQHTITDTQYFGPGTRLTVL.

This clone turned up a few times. J is TRBJ2-5 and V is TRBV25-1, with D unclear. Trimming removed 3 bases at V and 11 bases at J, with 7 bases between. The CDR3 is 10 residues long. Germline assignment: CDR1 MGHDK and CDR2 SYGVNS. CDR3 nucleotide sequence: TGTGCCAGCAGTGAGGAAGAGCAGTACTTC. Protein product: CASSEEEQYF.

The chain recombines TRBV5-1 with TRBJ2-1; TRBD2 aligns across 9 bases. V lost 0 bases and J lost 2; bases outside the gene matches: 3. This CDR3 has 16 amino acids. The germline V gene has CDR1 SGHRS and CDR2 YFSETQ. In DNA, the CDR3 is TGCGCCAGCAGCTTGGTAGCGGGAGTTCCCTACAATGAGCAGTTCTTC. Translated: CASSLVAGVPYNEQFF.

This clone occurred a few times. The rearrangement links TRBV29-1 to TRBJ2-7; D possibly corresponds to TRBD2 (5 bases). The CDR3 contains 13 residues. V gave up 2 bases and J gave up 0 bases, with 8 bases separating them. Germline values: CDR1 SQVTM, CDR2 ANQGSEA. The CDR3 coding sequence is TGCAGCGTTGAACGTCGGGACTCCTACGAGCAGTACTTC. This translates into CSVERRDSYEQYF.

This rearrangement joins TRBV9 to TRBJ2-7; the D is unclear. The V end was cut by 0 bases, the J end by 5 bases, with 3 bases between. Germline assignment: CDR1 SGDLS and CDR2 YYNGEE. The length of the CDR3 is 11 residues. DNA of the CDR3: TGTGCCAGCAGCGTAGGGCACGAGCAGTACTTC. Translation gives CASSVGHEQYF.